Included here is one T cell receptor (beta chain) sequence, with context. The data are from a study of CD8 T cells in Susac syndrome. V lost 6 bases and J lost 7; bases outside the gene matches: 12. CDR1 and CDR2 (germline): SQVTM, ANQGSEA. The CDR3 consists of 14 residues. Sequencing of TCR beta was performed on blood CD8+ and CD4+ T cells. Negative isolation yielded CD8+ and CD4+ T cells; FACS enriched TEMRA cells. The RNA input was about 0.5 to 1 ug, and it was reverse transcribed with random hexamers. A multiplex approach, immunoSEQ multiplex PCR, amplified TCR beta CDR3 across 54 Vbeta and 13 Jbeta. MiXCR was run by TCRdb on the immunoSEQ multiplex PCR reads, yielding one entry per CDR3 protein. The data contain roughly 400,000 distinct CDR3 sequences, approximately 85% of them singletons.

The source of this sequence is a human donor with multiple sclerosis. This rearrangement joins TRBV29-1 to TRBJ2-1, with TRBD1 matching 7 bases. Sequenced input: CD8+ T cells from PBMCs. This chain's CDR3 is CSVVDVTGVNEQFF. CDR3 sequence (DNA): TGCAGCGTGGTCGATGTAACAGGGGTAAATGAGCAGTTCTTC.